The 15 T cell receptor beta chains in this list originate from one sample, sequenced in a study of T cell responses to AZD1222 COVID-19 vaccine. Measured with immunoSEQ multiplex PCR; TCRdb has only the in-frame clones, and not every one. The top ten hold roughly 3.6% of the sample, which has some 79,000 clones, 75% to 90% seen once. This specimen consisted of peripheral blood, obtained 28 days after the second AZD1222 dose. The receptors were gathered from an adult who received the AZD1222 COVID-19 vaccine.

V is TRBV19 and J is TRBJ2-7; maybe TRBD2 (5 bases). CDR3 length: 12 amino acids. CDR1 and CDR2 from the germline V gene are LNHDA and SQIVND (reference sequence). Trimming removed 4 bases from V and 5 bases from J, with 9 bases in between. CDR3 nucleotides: TGTGCCAGTAGTACTGGGAGCGACGAGCAGTACTTC. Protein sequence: CASSTGSDEQYF. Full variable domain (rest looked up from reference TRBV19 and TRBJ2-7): DGGITQSPKYLFRKEGQNVTLSCEQNLNHDAMYWYRQDPGQGLRLIYYSQIVNDFQKGDIAEGYSVSREKKESFPLTVTSAQKNPTAFYLCASSTGSDEQYFGPGTRLTVT.

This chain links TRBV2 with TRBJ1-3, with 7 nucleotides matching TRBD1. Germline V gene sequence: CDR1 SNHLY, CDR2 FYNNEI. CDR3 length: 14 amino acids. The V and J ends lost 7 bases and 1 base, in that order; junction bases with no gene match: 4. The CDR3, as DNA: TGTGCCAGCACCCTGACAGGGTCTGGAAACACCATATATTTT. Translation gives CASTLTGSGNTIYF. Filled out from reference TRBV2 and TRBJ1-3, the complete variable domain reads EPEVTQTPSHQVTQMGQEVILRCVPISNHLYFYWYRQILGQKVEFLVSFYNNEISEKSEIFDDQFSVERPDGSNFTLKIRSTKLEDSAMYFCASTLTGSGNTIYFGEGSWLTVV.

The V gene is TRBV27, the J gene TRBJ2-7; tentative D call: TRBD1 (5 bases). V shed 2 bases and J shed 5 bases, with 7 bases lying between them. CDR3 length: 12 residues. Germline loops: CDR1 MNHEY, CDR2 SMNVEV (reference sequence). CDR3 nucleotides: TGTGCCAGCAGTTTAAGGGGCGACGAGCAGTACTTC. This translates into CASSLRGDEQYF.

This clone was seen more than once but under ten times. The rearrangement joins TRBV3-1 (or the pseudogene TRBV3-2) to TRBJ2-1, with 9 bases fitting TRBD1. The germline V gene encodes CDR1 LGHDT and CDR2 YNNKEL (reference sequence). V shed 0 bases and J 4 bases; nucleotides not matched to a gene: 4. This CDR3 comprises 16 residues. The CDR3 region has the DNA TGTGCCAGCAGCCAAGAAGGGACAGGGACGTACAATGAGCAGTTCTTC. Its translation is CASSQEGTGTYNEQFF.

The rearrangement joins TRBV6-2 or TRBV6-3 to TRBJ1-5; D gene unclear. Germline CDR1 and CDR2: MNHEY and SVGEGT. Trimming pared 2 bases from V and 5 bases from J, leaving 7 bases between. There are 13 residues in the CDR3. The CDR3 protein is CASSYAGYQPQHF. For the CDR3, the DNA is TGTGCCAGCAGTTACGCAGGCTATCAGCCCCAGCATTTT.

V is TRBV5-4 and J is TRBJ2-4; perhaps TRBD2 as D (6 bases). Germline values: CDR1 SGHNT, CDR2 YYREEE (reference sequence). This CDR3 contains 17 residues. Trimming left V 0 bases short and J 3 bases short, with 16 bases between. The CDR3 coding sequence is TGTGCCAGCAGCTTGGCCGGATTGAGGGGAGGCAAAAACATTCAGTACTTC. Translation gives CASSLAGLRGGKNIQYF.

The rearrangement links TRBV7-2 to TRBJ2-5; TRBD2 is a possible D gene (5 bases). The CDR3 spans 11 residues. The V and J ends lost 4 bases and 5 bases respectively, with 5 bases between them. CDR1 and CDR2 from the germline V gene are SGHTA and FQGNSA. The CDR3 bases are TGTGCCAGCAGCTCGGGGGAGACCCAGTACTTC. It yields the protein CASSSGETQYF. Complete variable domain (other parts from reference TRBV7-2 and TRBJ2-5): GAGVSQSPSNKVTEKGKDVELRCDPISGHTALYWYRQSLGQGLEFLIYFQGNSAPDKSGLPSDRFSAERTGGSVSTLTIQRTQQEDSAVYLCASSSGETQYFGPGTRLLVL.

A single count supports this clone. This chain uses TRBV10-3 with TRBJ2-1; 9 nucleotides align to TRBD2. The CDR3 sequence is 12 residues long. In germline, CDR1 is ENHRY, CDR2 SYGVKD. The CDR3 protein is CAAGGLDNEQFF. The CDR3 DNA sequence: TGTGCTGCGGGGGGGCTCGACAATGAGCAGTTCTTC.

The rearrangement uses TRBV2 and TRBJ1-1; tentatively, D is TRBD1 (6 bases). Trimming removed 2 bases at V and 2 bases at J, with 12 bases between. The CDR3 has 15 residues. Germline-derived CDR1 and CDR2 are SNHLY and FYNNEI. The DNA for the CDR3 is TGTGCCAGCAGTGAACGGACAGAAACTAACACTGAAGCTTTCTTT. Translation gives CASSERTETNTEAFF.

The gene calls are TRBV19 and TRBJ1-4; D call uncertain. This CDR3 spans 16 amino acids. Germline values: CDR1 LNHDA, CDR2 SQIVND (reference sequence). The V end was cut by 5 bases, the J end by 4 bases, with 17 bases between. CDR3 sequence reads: CASSVLTGKVNEKLFF. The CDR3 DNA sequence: TGTGCCAGTAGTGTCCTGACTGGGAAAGTTAATGAAAAACTGTTTTTT.

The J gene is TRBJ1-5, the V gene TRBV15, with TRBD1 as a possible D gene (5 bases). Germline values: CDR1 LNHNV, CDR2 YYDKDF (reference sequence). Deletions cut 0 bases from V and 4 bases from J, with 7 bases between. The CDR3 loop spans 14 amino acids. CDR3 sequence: CATSRDGGNQPQHF. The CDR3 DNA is TGTGCCACCAGCAGAGATGGGGGGAATCAGCCCCAGCATTTT.

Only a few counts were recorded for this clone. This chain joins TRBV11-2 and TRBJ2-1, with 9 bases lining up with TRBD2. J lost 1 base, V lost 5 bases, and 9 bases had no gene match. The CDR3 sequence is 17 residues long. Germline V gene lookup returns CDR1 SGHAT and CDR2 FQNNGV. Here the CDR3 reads CASSLRGSGGSYNEQFF. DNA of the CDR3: TGTGCCAGCAGCCTTAGAGGGAGCGGGGGGTCCTACAATGAGCAGTTCTTC.

CDR3 coding DNA: TGTGCCAGCAGATCGTGGAGTAAAATCAGGAGCTCCTACAATGAGCAGTTCTTC. It yields the protein CASRSWSKIRSSYNEQFF. J is TRBJ2-1 and V is TRBV28; D not certain. Per the germline V gene, CDR1 is MDHEN and CDR2 is SYDVKM. V was cut by 6 bases and J by 0 bases, with 21 bases left in between. The length of the CDR3 is 18 residues. Full variable domain (outside the CDR3, taken from reference TRBV28 and TRBJ2-1): DVKVTQSSRYLVKRTGEKVFLECVQDMDHENMFWYRQDPGLGLRLIYFSYDVKMKEKGDIPEGYSVSREKKERFSLILESASTNQTSMYLCASRSWSKIRSSYNEQFFGPGTRLTVL.

The CDR3 region has the DNA TGCGCCAGCAGCTTTAGGGACAGGGGGCCTACTAACTATGGCTACACCTTC. It is translated as CASSFRDRGPTNYGYTF. The gene calls are TRBV5-1 and TRBJ1-2; 12 bases map to TRBD1. The CDR3 sequence is 17 residues long. CDR1 and CDR2 (germline): SGHRS, YFSETQ. V lost 2 bases and J lost 0; bases outside the gene matches: 5.

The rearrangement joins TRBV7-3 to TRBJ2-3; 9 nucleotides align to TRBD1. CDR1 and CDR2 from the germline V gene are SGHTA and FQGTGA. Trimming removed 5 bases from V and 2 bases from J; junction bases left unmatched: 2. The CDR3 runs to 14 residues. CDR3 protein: CASSVQGATDTQYF. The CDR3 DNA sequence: TGTGCCAGCAGCGTACAGGGGGCCACAGATACGCAGTATTTT.